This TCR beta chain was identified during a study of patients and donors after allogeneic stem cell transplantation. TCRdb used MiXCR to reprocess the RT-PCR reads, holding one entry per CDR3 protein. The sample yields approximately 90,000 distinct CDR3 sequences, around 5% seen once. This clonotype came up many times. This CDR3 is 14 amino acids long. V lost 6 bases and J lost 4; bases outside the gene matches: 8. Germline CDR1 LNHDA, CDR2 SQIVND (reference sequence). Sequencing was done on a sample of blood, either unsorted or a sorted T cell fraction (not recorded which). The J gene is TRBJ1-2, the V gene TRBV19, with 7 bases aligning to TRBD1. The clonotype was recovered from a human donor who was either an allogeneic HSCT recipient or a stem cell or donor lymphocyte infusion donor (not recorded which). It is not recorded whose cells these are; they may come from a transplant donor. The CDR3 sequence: CASRSRGDGYGYTF. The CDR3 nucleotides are TGTGCCAGTAGGAGCAGGGGGGATGGCTATGGCTACACCTTC.